One and the same sample provided the 32 T cell receptor beta chains below, sequenced in a study of cytomegalovirus exposure and HLA in healthy donors. It was with 60 Vbeta and 13 Jbeta primers that the PCR ran. Produced via immunoSEQ multiplex PCR; TCRdb's table is partial and in-frame only. The data hold about 120,000 clones, with around 80% observed a single time. The sample comprised PBMCs. These receptors came from a man in his fifties in good health and CMV-seronegative.

The V call is TRBV28, the J call TRBJ2-7; 7 positions match TRBD1. Germline V gives CDR1 MDHEN, CDR2 SYDVKM. V lost 7 bases to trimming and J lost 3 bases; unmatched junction nucleotides: 9. This CDR3 comprises 14 residues. CDR3 sequence: CASIERTGRYEQYF. CDR3 DNA: TGTGCCAGCATCGAACGGACAGGACGCTACGAGCAGTACTTC.

The gene calls are TRBV5-5 and TRBJ1-5; the D gene is possibly TRBD1 (6 bases). The V end was cut by 4 bases, the J end by 0 bases, with 11 bases between. This CDR3 region has 15 residues. Germline V gives CDR1 SGHKS, CDR2 YYEKEE (reference sequence). CDR3 protein: CASSEGTISNQPQHF. The CDR3 region has the DNA TGTGCCAGCAGCGAAGGGACAATTAGCAATCAGCCCCAGCATTTT.

The rearrangement links TRBV7-9 to TRBJ2-1; TRBD2 agrees at 12 bases. Trimming removed 3 bases from V and 6 bases from J; junction bases left unmatched: 3. The CDR3 extends over 15 amino acids. The V gene's germline CDR1 is SEHNR and CDR2 FQNEAQ (reference sequence). CDR3 DNA sequence: TGTGCCAGCAGCTTCGGGACTAGCGGGCGCAATGAGCAGTTCTTC. Its translation is CASSFGTSGRNEQFF.

V usage is TRBV9 and J usage is TRBJ2-5; possibly TRBD2 for D (5 bases). Trimming stripped 3 bases from V and 1 base from J, with 19 bases between. Germline lookup yields CDR1 SGDLS and CDR2 YYNGEE. The CDR3 runs to 17 residues. The CDR3 region is CASSGMRGPAIQETQYF. The CDR3 DNA reads as TGTGCCAGCAGCGGAATGCGAGGGCCCGCCATCCAAGAGACCCAGTACTTC.

The CDR3 sequence: CASSSGQGFWEKLFF. In nucleotides, the CDR3 is TGTGCCAGCAGTTCCGGACAGGGGTTTTGGGAAAAACTGTTTTTT. This chain joins TRBV28 and TRBJ1-4; TRBD1 agrees at 9 bases. Germline V gene sequence: CDR1 MDHEN, CDR2 SYDVKM. With 4 bases clipped from V and 8 bases from J, the junction kept 8 bases outside the gene matches. The CDR3 length is 15 residues.

This chain joins TRBV11-2 and TRBJ2-1; 8 nucleotides agree with TRBD1. Germline CDR1 is SGHAT and CDR2 is FQNNGV. The CDR3 contains 15 residues. Unmatched junction bases numbered 10, after V lost 5 bases and J lost 7 bases. The DNA for the CDR3 is TGTGCCAGCAGCCTCTATCGACAGGGGCGAAATGAGCAGTTCTTC. As protein: CASSLYRQGRNEQFF.

The chain carries TRBV5-1 and TRBJ2-2; 15 nucleotides agree with TRBD2. CDR1 is SGHRS and CDR2 is YFSETQ in the germline V gene. The CDR3 covers 16 residues. Unmatched junction bases numbered 5, after V lost 4 bases and J lost 7 bases. CDR3 DNA: TGCGCCAGCAGCCGGACTAGCGGGGGGGCCGGCGGGGAGCTGTTTTTT. Translation gives CASSRTSGGAGGELFF.

The genes are TRBV5-8 and TRBJ2-4, with 10 nucleotides matching TRBD1. This CDR3 is built from 18 residues. CDR1 and CDR2 from the germline V gene are SGHTS and YDEGEE. Trimming at V came to 3 bases and at J to 8 bases, leaving 17 bases not matched to a gene. CDR3: CASSWGGDRGPYGDIQYF. CDR3 DNA: TGTGCCAGCAGCTGGGGCGGAGACAGGGGGCCTTATGGGGACATTCAGTACTTC.

The J gene is TRBJ2-1, the V gene TRBV7-8; 10 bases fit TRBD1. The V gene end was trimmed by 4 bases and the J gene end by 7 bases; junction bases not matched to a gene: 10. CDR1 SGHVS and CDR2 FQNEAQ come from the germline V gene. The CDR3 contains 16 residues. The CDR3: CASSSSGTGVRNEQFF. The CDR3 nucleotides read TGTGCCAGCAGCTCCTCCGGGACAGGGGTACGGAATGAGCAGTTCTTC.

CDR3 DNA: TGTGCCAGCAGTTTGCGGGGACAGGATCAGCCCCAGCATTTT. Amino acids: CASSLRGQDQPQHF. The chain has TRBV27 and TRBJ1-5; 8 positions match TRBD1. From germline, CDR1 is MNHEY and CDR2 SMNVEV (reference sequence). This CDR3 has 14 residues. V shed 3 bases, J shed 5 bases, and the junction held 3 bases outside the gene matches.

The CDR3 region has the DNA TGTGCCAGCAGTGAATGGGGAGGCACCGGGGAGCTGTTTTTT. Translation gives CASSEWGGTGELFF. The V call is TRBV25-1, the J call TRBJ2-2, with D possibly matching TRBD2 (6 bases). The CDR3 runs 14 residues. Trimming took off 1 base at V and 4 bases at J, with 7 bases between the two ends. Germline assignment: CDR1 MGHDK and CDR2 SYGVNS.

CDR3 sequence: CASSVGQGSSYEQYF. CDR3 DNA: TGTGCCAGCAGCGTAGGCCAGGGGAGCTCCTACGAGCAGTACTTC. This sequence joins TRBV7-7 and TRBJ2-7; D is possibly TRBD1 (6 bases). CDR3 length equals 15 residues. From germline, CDR1 is SSHAT and CDR2 FNYEAQ (reference sequence). Deletions cut 5 bases from V and 0 bases from J, with 14 bases between.

This chain links TRBV6-1 with TRBJ2-5, with a possible D match to TRBD2 (6 bases). The J call may be wrong; the DNA end is better matched by TRBJ2-7. The CDR3 consists of 17 residues. The germline CDR1 and CDR2 sequences are MNHNS and SASEGT. CDR3 loop: CASSEVRGLRVPYEQYF. CDR3 bases: TGTGCCAGCAGTGAAGTGCGGGGTTTGAGGGTACCCTACGAGCAGTACTTC.

This clone was counted only a few times. This chain uses TRBV7-3 with TRBJ2-3, with a tentative D call TRBD2 (6 bases). Trimming cost V 1 base and J 2 bases, with 10 bases left between them. The CDR3 has 15 residues. CDR1 SGHTA and CDR2 FQGTGA come from the germline V gene. The CDR3 spells CASSLIGGITDTQYF. CDR3 bases: TGTGCCAGCAGCTTAATTGGAGGGATCACAGATACGCAGTATTTT.

This clone came up once. The rearrangement uses TRBV6-6 and TRBJ1-1; tentatively, D is TRBD1 (6 bases). Germline CDR1 MNHNY, CDR2 SVGAGI (reference sequence). V shed 2 bases and J shed 5 bases, with 15 bases lying between them. The CDR3 extends over 15 amino acids. The CDR3 region has the DNA TGTGCCAGCAGTTACAACGTCGGTAGGGGGACTGAAGCTTTCTTT. This gives the protein CASSYNVGRGTEAFF.

The gene calls are TRBV6-5 and TRBJ1-2, with 7 positions matching TRBD1. CDR3 length: 14 residues. V was clipped by 5 bases and J by 7 bases; unmatched bases: 10. Germline CDR1 and CDR2: MNHEY and SVGAGI. The CDR3 region is CASSRTGLMGGYTF. Written as DNA, the CDR3 is TGTGCCAGCAGTCGGACAGGACTGATGGGTGGCTACACCTTC.

This clone appeared once. The V call is TRBV7-2, the J call TRBJ1-4; 7 bases match TRBD1. Germline V lookup: CDR1 SGHTA, CDR2 FQGNSA. J lost 3 bases, V lost 2 bases, and 3 bases had no gene match. The CDR3 consists of 15 residues. CDR3 protein: CASSLYRGSNEKLFF. In DNA form, the CDR3 reads TGTGCCAGCAGCTTATACAGGGGATCTAATGAAAAACTGTTTTTT.

The V gene is TRBV6-1, the J gene TRBJ1-6, with D hard to call. V shed 6 bases and J shed 9 bases, with 18 bases lying between them. The CDR3 is made up of 15 amino acids. Germline V gives CDR1 MNHNS, CDR2 SASEGT. This chain's CDR3 is CASSPDGHGSSPLHF. The CDR3 DNA follows: TGTGCCAGCAGCCCGGATGGGCACGGGAGTTCACCCCTCCACTTT.

The chain employs TRBV28 and TRBJ1-2; TRBD1 agrees at 11 bases. This CDR3 has 14 residues. The junction had 6 bases not matched to a gene; V was cut back by 4 bases and J by 8 bases. Germline assignment: CDR1 MDHEN and CDR2 SYDVKM. The CDR3 region has the DNA TGTGCCAGCAGTTCTGGACAGGGGGCTGGGGGCTACACCTTC. Translating gives CASSSGQGAGGYTF.

The chain has TRBV13 and TRBJ1-2, with 8 bases lining up with TRBD1. V dropped 4 bases and J dropped 7; count of bases not matched to a gene: 8. Germline V gene lookup returns CDR1 PRHDT and CDR2 FYEKMQ (reference sequence). This CDR3 has 14 residues. The CDR3 bases are TGTGCCAGCAGCTCGACAGGGGTGGTGCGTGGCTACACCTTC. Translation gives CASSSTGVVRGYTF.

The chain recombines TRBV2 with TRBJ2-2; weak D call: TRBD1 (6 bases). Germline assignment: CDR1 SNHLY and CDR2 FYNNEI. The CDR3 runs to 13 residues. V lost 6 bases, J lost 6 bases, and 11 bases lay in between. CDR3 sequence (DNA): TGTGCCAGCAGATCTCGACAGGCCGGGGAGCTGTTTTTT. This gives the protein CASRSRQAGELFF.

This chain joins TRBV9 and TRBJ2-2; 13 bases match TRBD2. Germline CDR1 and CDR2: SGDLS and YYNGEE. There are 18 residues in the CDR3. V lost 4 bases, J lost 5 bases, and 11 bases stayed unmatched. The CDR3 sequence is CASSPTSGRWERTGELFF. The CDR3 coding sequence is TGTGCCAGCAGCCCGACTAGCGGGAGGTGGGAGAGGACCGGGGAGCTGTTTTTT.

This clone came up once. The V call is TRBV5-1, the J call TRBJ2-3, with 7 positions matching TRBD1. The CDR3 spans 15 residues. Germline V gene data show CDR1 as SGHRS and CDR2 as YFSETQ. Trimming removed 0 bases from V and 3 bases from J; junction bases left unmatched: 4. CDR3 coding DNA: TGCGCCAGCAGCTTGGTAGGGGGCCAGACAGATACGCAGTATTTT. Translated, it gives CASSLVGGQTDTQYF.

CDR3 region: CASSISPGGIDEQYF. The CDR3 bases are TGTGCCAGTAGTATATCTCCAGGGGGCATCGACGAGCAGTACTTC. This chain links TRBV19 with TRBJ2-7, with 8 bases aligning to TRBD1. The trim removed 2 bases at V and 5 bases at J, leaving 8 bases unmatched. Per the germline V gene, CDR1 is LNHDA and CDR2 is SQIVND (reference sequence). The CDR3 contains 15 residues.

This clone was detected a few times. The chain is built from TRBV19 and TRBJ1-1, with a possible D match to TRBD1 (5 bases). The V gene's germline CDR1 is LNHDA and CDR2 SQIVND (reference sequence). The V end lost 9 bases, the J end lost 11 bases, and 7 bases lay between the germline ends. The CDR3 has 8 residues. CDR3 protein: CARGGAFF. In DNA form, the CDR3 reads TGTGCCAGGGGGGGGGCTTTCTTT.

Turning to this clone: The junction departs from the called germline gene at one end, perhaps through a read error. This sequence joins TRBV9 and TRBJ1-2, with D maybe TRBD1 (6 bases). The germline gives CDR1 SGDLS, CDR2 YYNGEE. There are 14 residues in the CDR3. The CDR3 loop is CASSVGGGNYGYTF. CDR3 DNA sequence: TGTGCCAGCAGCGTAGGAGGGGGTAACTACGGCTACACCTTC.

The chain combines TRBV15 with TRBJ2-7; TRBD2 agrees at 10 bases. CDR3 size: 15 residues. Trimming removed 5 bases from V and 3 bases from J; junction bases left unmatched: 7. In germline, CDR1 is LNHNV, CDR2 YYDKDF (reference sequence). CDR3 nucleotide sequence: TGTGCCACCAGCGTTTCCGGGACTAGCGTCTACGAGCAGTACTTC. Amino acid sequence: CATSVSGTSVYEQYF.

V and J are TRBV30 and TRBJ1-6, with 7 positions matching TRBD1. Germline V gene sequence: CDR1 GTSNPN, CDR2 SVGIG (reference sequence). The CDR3 contains 16 residues. J gave up 2 bases and V 5 bases, and 9 bases lay outside the gene matches. The CDR3 nucleotides read TGTGCCTGGTCCCGGGACAGCCAGGCCTATAATTCACCCCTCCACTTT. It encodes CAWSRDSQAYNSPLHF.

The rearrangement joins TRBV29-1 to TRBJ2-5, with 9 positions matching TRBD1. The CDR3 spans 13 residues. CDR1 and CDR2 from the germline V gene are SQVTM and ANQGSEA. The trim removed 4 bases at V and 2 bases at J, leaving 2 bases unmatched. The CDR3 coding sequence is TGCAGCGTTGCCGGGACAGGGCAAGAGACCCAGTACTTC. Translated, it gives CSVAGTGQETQYF.

The chain couples TRBV11-2 to TRBJ2-7, with unresolved D. This CDR3 spans 12 amino acids. V lost 0 bases, J lost 3 bases, and 3 bases lay in between. The V gene's germline CDR1 is SGHAT and CDR2 FQNNGV. CDR3 residues: CASSLDSYEQYF. CDR3 DNA: TGTGCCAGCAGCTTAGACAGCTACGAGCAGTACTTC.

This sequence joins TRBV25-1 and TRBJ2-1; possible D gene TRBD1, 5 bases. There are 13 residues in the CDR3. Trimming took off 1 base at V and 9 bases at J, with 10 bases between the two ends. Germline assignment: CDR1 MGHDK and CDR2 SYGVNS. The DNA of the CDR3 is TGTGCCAGCAGTGAATCCCAGGGCACTGAGCAGTTCTTC. It is translated as CASSESQGTEQFF.

CDR3 region: CASSIGRGTAYEQYF. CDR3 DNA: TGTGCCAGTAGTATCGGACGGGGGACAGCTTACGAGCAGTACTTC. V is TRBV19 and J is TRBJ2-7; a weak D match, TRBD1 (7 bases). Trimming cost V 3 bases and J 4 bases, with 16 bases left between them. This CDR3 comprises 15 residues. Per germline, CDR1 LNHDA and CDR2 SQIVND (reference sequence).